These 30 T cell receptor beta chains came from one sample sequenced in a study of T cells after yellow fever vaccination. MiXCR, run by TCRdb on the 5' RACE reads, gives a single entry per CDR3 protein. The data show about 330,000 distinct CDR3 sequences, with approximately 4% seen just once and about 26% held by the top ten. The sample in question was PBMCs, obtained 5 days after the yellow fever booster vaccination. These receptor sequences come from a man aged 18 to 30 who received the YFV17D yellow fever vaccine.

This chain connects TRBV7-8 to TRBJ2-3; tentatively, D is TRBD2 (5 bases). Trimming stripped 5 bases from V and 2 bases from J, with 17 bases between. CDR3 length: 16 amino acids. Germline V CDR1 and CDR2: SGHVS, FQNEAQ. This CDR3 is CASSQRSGGVTDTQYF. The CDR3 DNA follows: TGTGCCAGCAGCCAGAGAAGCGGCGGAGTCACAGATACGCAGTATTTT.

The V call is TRBV20-1, the J call TRBJ1-5, with 9 nucleotides matching TRBD1. Germline values: CDR1 DFQATT, CDR2 SNEGSKA (reference sequence). This CDR3 is built from 13 residues. V shed 4 bases, J shed 7 bases, and the junction held 5 bases outside the gene matches. The CDR3 spells CSATGTGTQPQHF. CDR3 in DNA: TGCAGTGCTACCGGGACAGGGACACAGCCCCAGCATTTT.

This clonotype was detected many times. The rearrangement joins TRBV6-1 to TRBJ1-5; 9 bases match TRBD1. Germline V gene sequence: CDR1 MNHNS, CDR2 SASEGT. V shed 3 bases, J shed 6 bases, and the junction held 27 bases outside the gene matches. The CDR3 totals 22 residues. The CDR3 reads CASSDGEIRDRVVWGDSQPQHF. The CDR3 coding sequence is TGTGCCAGCAGTGATGGAGAAATTCGGGACAGGGTTGTTTGGGGGGACTCTCAGCCCCAGCATTTT.

This clonotype occurred many times. The chain couples TRBV24-1 to TRBJ2-3; TRBD1 might be the D (6 bases). CDR1 and CDR2 (germline): KGHDR, SFDVKD. The CDR3 sequence is 14 residues long. V lost 4 bases and J lost 2, with 9 bases in between. As DNA, the CDR3 is TGTGCCACCAGTGACCGACAGGCCACAGATACGCAGTATTTT. Amino acid sequence: CATSDRQATDTQYF.

This clonotype was counted ten times or more. This sequence joins TRBV20-1 and TRBJ2-5; a weak D match, TRBD1 (6 bases). CDR3 size: 13 residues. Germline CDR1 reads DFQATT; CDR2 reads SNEGSKA (reference sequence). The V end was cut by 5 bases, the J end by 4 bases, with 14 bases between. The CDR3 loop reads CSADSGVGETQYF. DNA of the CDR3: TGCAGTGCTGACTCAGGGGTGGGAGAGACCCAGTACTTC.

This clonotype was counted a few times. The genes are TRBV14 and TRBJ2-6, with D possibly being TRBD1 or TRBD2 (5 bases each). V lost 3 bases and J 5 bases, leaving 11 bases between the germline ends. The CDR3 extends over 15 amino acids. Germline V lookup: CDR1 SGHDN, CDR2 FVKESK. The CDR3 bases are TGTGCCAGCAGCCAGGACCCGGGGCGGGCCAACGTCCTGACTTTC. This gives the protein CASSQDPGRANVLTF.

This chain connects TRBV20-1 to TRBJ1-6; D remains ambiguous. The CDR3 contains 12 residues. V dropped 5 bases and J dropped 7 bases, with 9 bases sitting between them. Germline assignment: CDR1 DFQATT and CDR2 SNEGSKA (reference sequence). This chain's CDR3 is CSAPSENSPLHF. The CDR3 DNA reads TGCAGTGCTCCCAGCGAGAATTCACCCCTCCACTTT.

This clonotype was detected many times. The chain carries TRBV10-1 and TRBJ1-1; D not certain. V was shortened by 5 bases and J by 1 base, with 8 bases between the two germline ends. Germline V gives CDR1 WNHNN, CDR2 SYGVQD (reference sequence). The CDR3 length is 13 residues. The CDR3 is CASSFNGNTEAFF. The CDR3 region has the DNA TGCGCCAGCAGTTTTAACGGGAACACTGAAGCTTTCTTT.

The chain carries TRBV6-6 and TRBJ1-5; D unclear. V dropped 2 bases and J dropped 2 bases, with 10 bases sitting between them. This CDR3 spans 15 amino acids. Germline CDR1 MNHNY, CDR2 SVGAGI (reference sequence). The CDR3 bases are TGTGCCAGCAGTTACAGCCCGGGCGGCAATCAGCCCCAGCATTTT. Translated: CASSYSPGGNQPQHF.

The rearrangement uses TRBV7-9 and TRBJ2-3; 9 bases align to TRBD1. Germline V gene data show CDR1 as SEHNR and CDR2 as FQNEAQ (reference sequence). The CDR3 extends over 16 amino acids. Unmatched junction bases numbered 7, after V lost 5 bases and J lost 1 base. This chain's CDR3 is CASSPDRGIGTDTQYF. The CDR3 DNA follows: TGTGCCAGCAGCCCGGACAGGGGCATAGGCACAGATACGCAGTATTTT.

The sample holds many counts of this clonotype. The chain recombines TRBV6-4 with TRBJ2-1; D remains ambiguous. V dropped 0 bases and J dropped 3 bases, with 6 bases sitting between them. CDR1 and CDR2 (germline): MRHNA, SNTAGT. This CDR3 is built from 14 residues. This CDR3 is CASSDSNSYNEQFF. In nucleotides, the CDR3 is TGTGCCAGCAGTGACTCAAACAGCTACAATGAGCAGTTCTTC.

In its sample, this clonotype was seen a few times. The chain has TRBV20-1 and TRBJ1-1; possible D gene TRBD1, 5 bases. Trimming cost V 6 bases and J 0 bases, with 11 bases left between them. Germline-derived CDR1 and CDR2 are DFQATT and SNEGSKA (reference sequence). This CDR3 region has 13 residues. CDR3 in DNA: TGCAGTGCCTCCGGGACTTTGAACACTGAAGCTTTCTTT. Its protein product is CSASGTLNTEAFF.

This clonotype was detected only a few times. The chain links TRBV20-1 to TRBJ2-7; D perhaps matches TRBD1 (5 bases). V was shortened by 3 bases and J by 0 bases, with 6 bases between the two germline ends. CDR3 length: 12 residues. Germline lookup yields CDR1 DFQATT and CDR2 SNEGSKA (reference sequence). The CDR3: CSASDSSYEQYV. CDR3 nucleotide sequence: TGCAGTGCTAGCGACAGCTCCTACGAGCAGTACGTC.

The CDR3 here is CASSRKGRKGYTF. CDR3 bases: TGTGCCAGCAGCCGGAAGGGGCGCAAGGGCTACACCTTC. V and J are TRBV7-9 and TRBJ1-2, with D possibly TRBD1 on 5 matching bases. With 5 bases removed from V and 8 bases from J, the gap between germline ends came to 15 bases. The CDR3 is made up of 13 amino acids. Germline loops: CDR1 SEHNR, CDR2 FQNEAQ (reference sequence).

This clonotype was counted only a few times. The chain joins TRBV11-2 to TRBJ2-4, with 7 bases fitting TRBD1. V dropped 1 base and J dropped 1; count of bases not matched to a gene: 1. The CDR3 length is 15 residues. The germline CDR1 and CDR2 sequences are SGHAT and FQNNGV. CDR3 sequence reads: CASSLGQGAKNIQYF. CDR3 sequence (DNA): TGTGCCAGCAGCTTAGGACAGGGCGCCAAAAACATTCAGTACTTC. The full variable domain, in which reference TRBV11-2 and TRBJ2-4 provide the parts outside the CDR3, is EAGVAQSPRYKIIEKRQSVAFWCNPISGHATLYWYQQILGQGPKLLIQFQNNGVVDDSQLPKDRFSAERLKGVDSTLKIQPAKLEDSAVYLCASSLGQGAKNIQYFGAGTRLSVL.

This clonotype was counted many times. The chain couples TRBV11-2 to TRBJ2-7; TRBD2 is a possible D gene (6 bases). Trimming pared 0 bases from V and 2 bases from J, leaving 8 bases between. The CDR3 is made up of 14 amino acids. Germline V gives CDR1 SGHAT, CDR2 FQNNGV. CDR3 nucleotide sequence: TGTGCCAGCAGCTTAGAGGCGGGAACCTACGAGCAGTACTTC. Amino acid sequence: CASSLEAGTYEQYF.

The sample holds many counts of this clonotype. The CDR3 sequence: CASSQVPSAWAEAFF. The DNA for the CDR3 is TGTGCCAGCAGCCAAGTTCCCAGCGCCTGGGCTGAAGCTTTCTTT. V and J are TRBV14 and TRBJ1-1; D remains unclear. Trimming pared 1 base from V and 6 bases from J, leaving 15 bases between. Per germline, CDR1 SGHDN and CDR2 FVKESK. The CDR3 totals 15 residues.

V and J are TRBV12-3 or TRBV12-4 and TRBJ2-4, with 9 nucleotides matching TRBD1. CDR3 size: 19 residues. Trimming took 1 base from V and 3 from J; bases not matched to a gene: 13. The CDR3 DNA reads as TGTGCCAGCAGTTTAGTATGGGACAGGGAGAAGAGGGACAAAAACATTCAGTACTTC. Translation: CASSLVWDREKRDKNIQYF.

The chain recombines TRBV5-1 with TRBJ2-6, with 8 bases lining up with TRBD1. The junction had 6 bases not matched to a gene; V was cut back by 4 bases and J by 3 bases. CDR3 length: 16 amino acids. CDR1 SGHRS and CDR2 YFSETQ come from the germline V gene. CDR3 loop: CASSPQGAIGANVLTF. The CDR3 DNA follows: TGCGCCAGCAGCCCCCAGGGGGCAATTGGGGCCAACGTCCTGACTTTC.

This clonotype has a count of ten or more. V usage is TRBV10-3 and J usage is TRBJ2-5, with TRBD2 matching over 9 bases. This CDR3 spans 15 amino acids. V gave up 2 bases and J gave up 4 bases; unmatched junction bases: 5. Germline CDR1 ENHRY, CDR2 SYGVKD. The CDR3 DNA is TGTGCCATCAGTGAGCTGCGGGGGGGCGGAGAGACCCAGTACTTC. Translation: CAISELRGGGETQYF.

Ten or more counts support this clonotype. V usage is TRBV11-2 and J usage is TRBJ2-3, with 11 bases lining up with TRBD2. The CDR3 sequence is 16 residues long. V gave up 2 bases and J gave up 6 bases; unmatched junction bases: 7. CDR1 and CDR2 from the germline V gene are SGHAT and FQNNGV. CDR3 sequence (DNA): TGTGCCAGCAGCTTAAGGTGGACTAGCGGGCGGGATACGCAGTATTTT. It codes for CASSLRWTSGRDTQYF.

The J gene is TRBJ2-1, the V gene TRBV7-2, with 8 bases matching TRBD2. This CDR3 is built from 15 residues. The J segment lost 2 bases and the V segment lost 4 bases, leaving 4 bases of the junction unmatched. Per germline, CDR1 SGHTA and CDR2 FQGNSA. In nucleotides, the CDR3 is TGTGCCAGCAGCTCCAGCGGGGGAACCTACAATGAGCAGTTCTTC. Translating gives CASSSSGGTYNEQFF.

This clonotype showed up many times. This CDR3 reads CASSEGGIYNEQFF. CDR3 bases: TGCGCCAGCAGTGAGGGAGGGATTTACAATGAGCAGTTCTTC. This chain joins TRBV10-2 and TRBJ2-1, with D possibly matching TRBD2 (6 bases). V lost 2 bases and J lost 4, with 9 bases in between. Looked up from germline, CDR1 is WSHSY and CDR2 is SAAADI. This CDR3 comprises 14 residues.

The V call is TRBV19, the J call TRBJ1-1, with D unresolved. The V end lost 6 bases, the J end lost 0 bases, and 8 bases lay between the germline ends. Germline CDR1 reads LNHDA; CDR2 reads SQIVND (reference sequence). CDR3 length: 13 residues. In DNA form, the CDR3 reads TGTGCCAGTAGGTCAGCCATGAACACTGAAGCTTTCTTT. Translated: CASRSAMNTEAFF.

The chain employs TRBV27 and TRBJ2-1; 10 bases line up with TRBD2. Germline lookup yields CDR1 MNHEY and CDR2 SMNVEV (reference sequence). CDR3 size: 13 residues. With V trimmed by 2 bases and J by 10 bases, 2 bases remained unmatched. The CDR3 sequence: CASSLVAGGEQFF. In DNA, the CDR3 is TGTGCCAGCAGTTTAGTAGCGGGGGGCGAGCAGTTCTTC.

There are many counts of this clonotype. The chain uses TRBV10-3 and TRBJ1-6; D is perhaps TRBD1 (5 bases). The CDR3 loop spans 13 amino acids. Germline-derived CDR1 and CDR2 are ENHRY and SYGVKD. Trimming pared 6 bases from V and 6 bases from J, leaving 9 bases between. The CDR3 spells CAIRRDLNSPLHF. The DNA for the CDR3 is TGTGCCATCAGACGGGACCTTAATTCACCCCTCCACTTT.

The J gene is TRBJ2-6, the V gene TRBV4-1; D is unresolved. With 6 bases removed from V and 2 bases from J, the gap between germline ends came to 5 bases. Looked up from germline, CDR1 is MGHRA and CDR2 is YSYEKL. This CDR3 comprises 13 residues. CDR3 region: CASRGAGANVLTF. The CDR3 nucleotides read TGCGCCAGCAGGGGCGCTGGGGCCAACGTCCTGACTTTC.

This clonotype was picked up a small number of times. The V gene is TRBV4-3, the J gene TRBJ2-3; no firm D call. The V gene lost 1 base and the J gene lost 9 bases, with 5 bases spanning the gap. The germline V gene encodes CDR1 LGHNA and CDR2 YSLEER. CDR3 length: 11 amino acids. The CDR3 spells CASSQVGTQYF. The CDR3 DNA reads as TGCGCCAGCAGCCAAGTAGGAACGCAGTATTTT.

The chain links TRBV27 to TRBJ2-1, with D unclear. The CDR3 runs to 11 residues. Germline values: CDR1 MNHEY, CDR2 SMNVEV (reference sequence). The V gene lost 2 bases and the J gene lost 9 bases, with 5 bases spanning the gap. The CDR3 region is CASSLVGEQFF. CDR3 bases: TGTGCCAGCAGTTTAGTAGGTGAGCAGTTCTTC.

This clonotype was counted between two and nine times. This chain links TRBV12-3 or TRBV12-4 with TRBJ2-1; D remains ambiguous. The CDR3 is made up of 14 amino acids. V was pared by 6 bases and J by 3 bases, with 12 bases between. Here the CDR3 DNA reads TGTGCCAGCAGCCCGTCCCGGAACTACAATGAGCAGTTCTTC. This encodes CASSPSRNYNEQFF.